These 9 T cell receptor beta chains came from one sample sequenced in a study of beta chain features in type 1 diabetes. Whole-study results and caveats: Moderate yet significant TCRB CDR3 shortening was seen in Type 1 diabetes patients in all four CD4+ subsets.

Every bit of the isolated RNA underwent reverse transcription, so sequencing read expressed TCRB transcripts. Sequencing was performed with immunoSEQ multiplex PCR; in TCRdb, only in-frame clones are kept and a portion is missing. Counted here are 100,000 to 150,000 clones, roughly 10% occurring once; the ten biggest clones make up 0.7% to 0.85%. For these receptors, no antigen is known. The sample comprised central memory CD4+ T cells from blood. The origin of the receptors is a man under 40 with type 1 diabetes.

This clone was counted only a few times. This rearrangement joins TRBV4-1 to TRBJ2-2, with 7 bases aligning to TRBD1. V shed 4 bases and J 5 bases; nucleotides not matched to a gene: 10. This CDR3 region has 16 residues. Looked up from germline, CDR1 is MGHRA and CDR2 is YSYEKL. This CDR3 reads CASSPPDRVETGELFF. The CDR3, as DNA: TGCGCCAGCAGCCCACCCGACAGGGTTGAAACCGGGGAGCTGTTTTTT.

This chain uses TRBV2 with TRBJ2-1; 9 positions match TRBD2. From germline, CDR1 is SNHLY and CDR2 FYNNEI. V gave up 2 bases and J gave up 4 bases; unmatched junction bases: 9. CDR3 size: 17 residues. CDR3: CASSEFLAGTHYNEQFF. Written as DNA, the CDR3 is TGTGCCAGCAGTGAATTCCTAGCGGGGACCCATTACAATGAGCAGTTCTTC.

This chain links TRBV28 with TRBJ1-4; D perhaps matches TRBD1 (6 bases). Germline V lookup: CDR1 MDHEN, CDR2 SYDVKM. V was clipped by 2 bases and J by 8 bases, with 9 bases between them. The CDR3 is 13 residues long. The CDR3 region is CASSLRDTEKLFF. The CDR3 DNA reads TGTGCCAGCAGTTTAAGGGACACAGAAAAACTGTTTTTT.

The chain employs TRBV4-3 and TRBJ1-2; no firm D call. Trimming removed 0 bases at V and 6 bases at J, with 14 bases between. The CDR3 is made up of 15 amino acids. The germline gives CDR1 LGHNA, CDR2 YSLEER. The CDR3 loop reads CASSQDTSGSNGYTF. The CDR3 nucleotides are TGCGCCAGCAGCCAAGATACGTCGGGGTCCAATGGCTACACCTTC.

The chain links TRBV28 to TRBJ2-7; D might be TRBD1 (5 bases). The CDR3 sequence is 15 residues long. Germline CDR1 reads MDHEN; CDR2 reads SYDVKM. The V end was cut by 7 bases, the J end by 6 bases, with 22 bases between. The DNA for the CDR3 is TGTGCCAGCACGAACCCACGCGTGGGGCCGGCCGAGCAGTACTTC. Encoded protein: CASTNPRVGPAEQYF.

This clone occurred a few times. J is TRBJ2-5 and V is TRBV5-6, with TRBD1 matching 10 bases. V shed 6 bases, J shed 5 bases, and the junction held 7 bases outside the gene matches. The CDR3 sequence is 14 residues long. Germline CDR1 and CDR2: SGHDT and YYEEEE. CDR3 sequence (DNA): TGTGCCAGCATGACAGGGGGCGCGTATGAGACCCAGTACTTC. Its translation: CASMTGGAYETQYF.

This clone was found a few times. V is TRBV14 and J is TRBJ1-1; a possible D gene is TRBD1 (5 bases). The length of the CDR3 is 14 residues. Per the germline V gene, CDR1 is SGHDN and CDR2 is FVKESK. The germline V and J ends were trimmed by 5 bases and 3 bases, with 13 bases remaining between them. CDR3 nucleotides: TGTGCCAGCAGCTCCCTGGGGGGGGACACTGAAGCTTTCTTT. Its protein is CASSSLGGDTEAFF. Full variable domain (missing parts from reference TRBV14 and TRBJ1-1): EAGVTQFPSHSVIEKGQTVTLRCDPISGHDNLYWYRRVMGKEIKFLLHFVKESKQDESGMPNNRFLAERTGGTYSTLKVQPAELEDSGVYFCASSSLGGDTEAFFGQGTRLTVV.

This clone was observed a few times. This sequence joins TRBV29-1 and TRBJ1-1; possible D gene TRBD1, 5 bases. This CDR3 has 13 residues. Between the trimmed V and J ends, which lost 5 bases and 1 base, there was a span of 11 bases. Germline V gene sequence: CDR1 SQVTM, CDR2 ANQGSEA. The CDR3: CSVRTSRNTEAFF. The CDR3, as DNA: TGCAGCGTTAGGACATCGAGGAACACTGAAGCTTTCTTT.

A few counts support this clone. The chain recombines TRBV11-2 with TRBJ2-1; TRBD2 is a possible D gene (6 bases). Trimming shortened V by 3 bases and J by 6 bases, and 9 bases separated the two germline ends. The germline gives CDR1 SGHAT, CDR2 FQNNGV. This CDR3 comprises 13 residues. CDR3 nucleotide sequence: TGTGCCAGCAGCTTCACGGGGGTCAATGAGCAGTTCTTC. Its protein product is CASSFTGVNEQFF.